This T cell receptor (beta chain) was recovered during a study of CD8+ T cells in alopecia areata. About the study: Administration of oral tofacitinib to treated patients was at 5 to 10 mg twice daily. The SALT score measured affected scalp surface percentage in treated patients.

General observations from the study: Expanded CD8+ clones among the top 100, and scalp clonality, were significantly decreased by tofacitinib.

The germline CDR1 and CDR2 sequences are GTSNPN and SVGIG (reference sequence). V lost 1 base to trimming and J lost 13 bases; unmatched junction nucleotides: 15. CDR3 length: 15 residues. Extraction of RNA preceded its reverse transcription into cDNA, which served as the sequencing template. This table comes from immunoSEQ multiplex PCR, and its TCRdb copy is limited to in-frame clones, with some not included. Among 130,000 or so clones listed, approximately 90% were seen once. Notes on this clone: The target antigen is unknown.

Documented treatment: oral pan-JAK inhibitor, 5-10 mg twice daily. The authors sorted CD4+ and CD8+ T cells from PBMCs. This receptor was taken from a human donor with alopecia areata. The rearrangement uses TRBV30 and TRBJ2-1, with 8 bases matching TRBD2. The sequenced sample was CD8+ T cells sorted from blood, obtained at week 4, from a patient treated with tofacitinib. The CDR3 spells CAWSGGASGSEEQFF. The CDR3 nucleotides are TGTGCCTGGAGTGGCGGGGCTAGCGGGTCGGAAGAACAGTTCTTC.